A selection of T cell receptor beta chains follows, all from one sample in a study of Graves' ophthalmopathy and Graves' hyperthyroidism. TCRdb reprocessed the multiplex PCR reads via MiXCR and lists one record per CDR3 protein. Of around 1.1 million distinct CDR3 sequences detected, about two fifths appear once; the ten largest clones hold around 10%. The sequenced sample was peripheral blood or thyroid tissue (not recorded which). The source of these receptors is an adult man with Graves' hyperthyroidism. CDR3s include the opening cysteine and the closing phenylalanine or tryptophan. The order of the fields is CDR3 DNA, CDR3 protein, D gene, V gene, J gene, clone size. A D gene is named only where the DNA matches it firmly. Clone size is not always given. Where it is, it says once, few, many or a class for expanded clones.

cdr3_nt: TGTGCCAGCACCAGGACTCGGAATTCACCCCTCCACTTT; cdr3_aa: CASTRTRNSPLHF; d_call: NA; v_call: TRBV6-6; j_call: TRBJ1-6; clone_size: many
cdr3_nt: TGTGCCAGCAGCCGAGGTTGGTTCAATGAGCAGTTCTTC; cdr3_aa: CASSRGWFNEQFF; d_call: NA; v_call: TRBV7-9; j_call: TRBJ2-1; clone_size: NA
cdr3_nt: TGTGCCATCAGTACCTCCGGGACCGGGGCCAACGTCCTGACTTTC; cdr3_aa: CAISTSGTGANVLTF; d_call: NA; v_call: TRBV10-3; j_call: TRBJ2-6; clone_size: many
cdr3_nt: TGCGCCAGCAGCCAAGTCTGGGCGGGAGGACCTTACGAGCAGTACTTC; cdr3_aa: CASSQVWAGGPYEQYF; d_call: TRBD2; v_call: TRBV5-1; j_call: TRBJ2-7; clone_size: NA
cdr3_nt: TGTGCCAGCCAGTCGGGCGGGGAAAAACTGTTTTTT; cdr3_aa: CASQSGGEKLFF; d_call: NA; v_call: TRBV7-9; j_call: TRBJ1-4; clone_size: many
cdr3_nt: TGTGCCATCAGGGCGGGGGGTATATCCTACGAGCAGTACTTC; cdr3_aa: CAIRAGGISYEQYF; d_call: TRBD2; v_call: TRBV10-3; j_call: TRBJ2-7; clone_size: NA
cdr3_nt: TGTGCCAGCAGCCAAGGGGCGGGATTTAATGAAAAACTGTTTTTT; cdr3_aa: CASSQGAGFNEKLFF; d_call: NA; v_call: TRBV3-1; j_call: TRBJ1-4; clone_size: few
cdr3_nt: TGTGCCAGCACCGCCGCCCTTGGGGGCAAGCAGTACTTC; cdr3_aa: CASTAALGGKQYF; d_call: NA; v_call: TRBV2; j_call: TRBJ2-7; clone_size: NA
cdr3_nt: TGCGCCAGCAGCCCCATGGACAGCCGCTATGGCTACACCTTC; cdr3_aa: CASSPMDSRYGYTF; d_call: NA; v_call: TRBV5-1; j_call: TRBJ1-2; clone_size: NA
cdr3_nt: TGCAGTGCAGACAGGGGACGCTACGAGCAGTACTTC; cdr3_aa: CSADRGRYEQYF; d_call: TRBD1; v_call: TRBV20-1; j_call: TRBJ2-7; clone_size: many
cdr3_nt: TGCAGTGCTAGACCACCCAAAGGGGCTGAAGCTTTCTTT; cdr3_aa: CSARPPKGAEAFF; d_call: NA; v_call: TRBV20-1; j_call: TRBJ1-1; clone_size: NA